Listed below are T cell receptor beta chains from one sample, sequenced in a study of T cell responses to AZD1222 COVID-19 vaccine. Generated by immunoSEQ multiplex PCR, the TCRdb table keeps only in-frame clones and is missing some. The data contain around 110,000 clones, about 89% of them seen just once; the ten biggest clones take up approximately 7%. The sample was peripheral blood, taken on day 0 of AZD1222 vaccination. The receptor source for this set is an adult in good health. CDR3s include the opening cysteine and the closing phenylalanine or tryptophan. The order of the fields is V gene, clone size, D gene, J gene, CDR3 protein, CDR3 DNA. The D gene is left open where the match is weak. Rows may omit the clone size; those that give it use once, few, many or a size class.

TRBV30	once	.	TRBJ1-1	CAWGPGLEAFF	TGTGCCTGGGGGCCAGGACTTGAAGCTTTCTTT
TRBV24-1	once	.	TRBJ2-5	CATSGRQLQETQYF	TGTGCCACCAGTGGTCGACAGTTACAAGAGACCCAGTACTTC
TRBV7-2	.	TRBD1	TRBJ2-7	CASSPGTGRVGEQYF	TGTGCCAGCAGCCCGGGGACAGGGAGGGTTGGGGAGCAGTACTTC
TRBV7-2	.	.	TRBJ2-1	CASSSFTYNEQFF	TGTGCCAGCAGCTCCTTTACGTACAATGAGCAGTTCTTC
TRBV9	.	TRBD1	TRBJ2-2	CASSTRDRGPGELFF	TGTGCCAGCAGCACCCGGGACAGGGGGCCCGGGGAGCTGTTTTTT
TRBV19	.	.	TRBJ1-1	CASTWGGNTEAFF	TGTGCCAGTACCTGGGGGGGGAACACTGAAGCTTTCTTT
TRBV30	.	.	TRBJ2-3	CAWRLRVTDTQYF	TGTGCCTGGAGATTGAGGGTAACAGATACGCAGTATTTT
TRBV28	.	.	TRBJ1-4	CASSFAATNEKLFF	TGTGCCAGCAGTTTTGCTGCAACTAATGAAAAACTGTTTTTT
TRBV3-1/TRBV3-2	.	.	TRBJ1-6	CASSQGQPSLGLALHF	TGTGCCAGCAGCCAAGGACAGCCGTCATTAGGCTTAGCCCTCCACTTT
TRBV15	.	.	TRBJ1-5	CATSRVIEGNQPQHF	TGTGCCACCAGCAGAGTTATAGAAGGGAATCAGCCCCAGCATTTT
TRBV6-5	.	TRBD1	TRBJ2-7	CASKTGQGYEQYF	TGTGCCAGCAAAACGGGACAGGGTTACGAGCAGTACTTC
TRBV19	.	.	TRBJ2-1	CASSVFAGKSNEQFF	TGTGCCAGTAGTGTCTTTGCGGGAAAGAGTAATGAGCAGTTCTTC
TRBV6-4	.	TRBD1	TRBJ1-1	CASSATGGKAFF	TGTGCCAGCAGTGCAACAGGGGGGAAAGCTTTCTTT
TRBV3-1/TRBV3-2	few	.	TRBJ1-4	CASSQEGGETYEKLFF	TGTGCCAGCAGCCAAGAGGGCGGGGAGACGTATGAAAAACTGTTTTTT
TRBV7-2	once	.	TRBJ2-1	CASSLAGLNEQFF	TGTGCCAGCAGCTTAGCAGGCCTAAATGAGCAGTTCTTC
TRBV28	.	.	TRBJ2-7	CASSPPGTRSYEQYF	TGTGCCAGCAGTCCACCCGGGACTCGCTCCTACGAGCAGTACTTC
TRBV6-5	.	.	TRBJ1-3	CASSYSMVSSGNTIYF	TGTGCCAGCAGTTACTCGATGGTTTCCTCTGGAAACACCATATATTTT
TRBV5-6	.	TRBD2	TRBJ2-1	CASSFLAGAAYNEQFF	TGTGCCAGCAGCTTCCTAGCGGGAGCAGCTTACAATGAGCAGTTCTTC
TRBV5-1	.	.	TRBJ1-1	CASSRANEALGAFF	TGCGCCAGCAGTCGAGCCAACGAGGCCCTTGGGGCTTTCTTT
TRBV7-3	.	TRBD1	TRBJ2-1	CASSSTGSYNEQFF	TGTGCCAGCAGCTCGACAGGGTCCTACAATGAGCAGTTCTTC
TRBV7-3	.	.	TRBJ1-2	CASSFRQGNGYTF	TGTGCCAGCAGCTTTAGGCAGGGGAATGGCTACACCTTC
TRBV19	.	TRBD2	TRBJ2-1	CASSIETGGIYNEQFF	TGTGCCAGTAGTATAGAGACGGGAGGGATATACAATGAGCAGTTCTTC
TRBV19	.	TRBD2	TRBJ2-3	CASTPRGTSGNTDTQYF	TGTGCCAGTACCCCGCGAGGGACTAGCGGTAACACAGATACGCAGTATTTT
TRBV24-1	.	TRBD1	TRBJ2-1	CATSVAQDRGSYNEQFF	TGTGCCACCAGTGTAGCCCAGGACAGGGGATCTTACAATGAGCAGTTCTTC
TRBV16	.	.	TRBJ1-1	CASSQSKEPNTEAFF	TGTGCCAGCAGCCAATCCAAGGAGCCGAACACTGAAGCTTTCTTT